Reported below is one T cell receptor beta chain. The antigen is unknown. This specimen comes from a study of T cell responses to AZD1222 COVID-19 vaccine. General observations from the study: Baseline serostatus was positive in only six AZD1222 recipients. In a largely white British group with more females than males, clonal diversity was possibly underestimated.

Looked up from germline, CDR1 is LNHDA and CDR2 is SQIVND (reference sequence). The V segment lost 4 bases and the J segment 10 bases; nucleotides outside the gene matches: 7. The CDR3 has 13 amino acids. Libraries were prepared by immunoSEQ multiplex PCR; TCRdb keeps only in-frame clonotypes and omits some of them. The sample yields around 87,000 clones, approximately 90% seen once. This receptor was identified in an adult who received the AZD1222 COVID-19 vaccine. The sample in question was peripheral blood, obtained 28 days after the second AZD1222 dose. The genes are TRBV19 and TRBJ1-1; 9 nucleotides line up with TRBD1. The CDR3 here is CASSTSGTGRAFF. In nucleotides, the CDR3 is TGTGCCAGTAGTACCTCCGGGACAGGGAGAGCTTTCTTT.